A selection of T cell receptor beta chains follows, all from one sample in a study of CD8 T cells in ankylosing spondylitis. TCRdb fed the 5' RACE reads into MiXCR, producing one record per CDR3 protein. Altogether fewer than 750,000 distinct CDR3 sequences are present, 15% to 20% being singletons, with the ten largest covering approximately 18%. Input material: blood, either unsorted or a sorted T cell fraction (not recorded which). The source is a male donor with ankylosing spondylitis. Both conserved end residues are part of each CDR3. D genes are given only for firm matches. Expanded clones get a size class; other rows say once, few or many, or leave the size out.

d_call,v_call,cdr3_length,clone_size,j_call,cdr3_aa,cdr3_nt
NA,TRBV20-1,14,few,TRBJ1-5,CSARGRGFNQPQHF,TGCAGTGCTAGAGGAAGGGGGTTTAATCAGCCCCAGCATTTT
NA,TRBV15,12,NA,TRBJ2-1,CATSRGSNEQFF,TGTGCCACCAGCAGAGGCAGCAATGAGCAGTTCTTC
NA,TRBV6-5,15,few,TRBJ2-7,CASSYEGGGRGEQYF,TGTGCCAGCAGTTACGAAGGGGGTGGGCGAGGAGAGCAGTACTTC
NA,TRBV4-1,12,NA,TRBJ1-1,CASSQSTTEAFF,TGCGCCAGCAGCCAAAGCACCACTGAAGCTTTCTTT
NA,TRBV4-3,16,few,TRBJ2-7,CASSQDKMPGPYEQYF,TGCGCCAGCAGCCAAGATAAGATGCCAGGCCCCTACGAGCAGTACTTC
NA,TRBV6-5,15,few,TRBJ1-1,CASSYFLGQNTEAFF,TGTGCCAGCAGTTATTTTCTGGGGCAGAACACTGAAGCTTTCTTT
NA,TRBV20-1,16,NA,TRBJ2-1,CSARRTSRSSYNEQFF,TGCAGTGCTAGACGTACTAGCCGGAGCTCCTACAATGAGCAGTTCTTC
NA,TRBV4-1,14,NA,TRBJ2-7,CASSQGETEYEQYF,TGCGCCAGCAGCCAAGGTGAGACAGAATACGAGCAGTACTTC
TRBD1,TRBV12-3/TRBV12-4,13,few,TRBJ2-1,CASRLTGVNEQFF,TGTGCCAGCAGATTGACAGGGGTCAATGAGCAGTTCTTC
TRBD1,TRBV12-3/TRBV12-4,12,NA,TRBJ1-2,CASRDRATGYTF,TGTGCCAGCAGGGACAGGGCGACTGGCTACACCTTC
NA,TRBV29-1,11,few,TRBJ2-1,CSVDRYNEQFF,TGCAGCGTTGACAGGTACAATGAGCAGTTCTTC
NA,TRBV30,14,once,TRBJ1-4,CAWADGHSDEKLFF,TGTGCCTGGGCGGATGGACATTCGGATGAAAAACTGTTTTTT